The 7 T cell receptor beta chains reported below all come from one sample, sequenced in a study of OX40 agonist ivuxolimab in advanced cancers. Measured with immunoSEQ multiplex PCR; TCRdb has only the in-frame clones, and not every one. The data hold 98,000 or so clones, with roughly nine tenths observed a single time. Sequencing used CD4+ or CD8+ T cells sorted from blood, obtained in a trial of the OX40 agonist ivuxolimab. The receptor source for this set is an adult with an advanced solid tumor such as melanoma, head and neck, liver or kidney cancer.

CDR3 amino acids: CASSLEVMSEQFF. For the CDR3, the DNA is TGTGCCAGCAGCTTGGAGGTTATGAGTGAGCAGTTCTTC. This chain connects TRBV7-2 to TRBJ2-1; D is possibly TRBD2 (5 bases). In germline, CDR1 is SGHTA, CDR2 FQGNSA. The V gene lost 3 bases and the J gene lost 9 bases, with 12 bases spanning the gap. The CDR3 is 13 residues long.

V gene TRBV7-3 combines with J gene TRBJ1-3; possibly TRBD1 for D (6 bases). CDR3 length equals 14 residues. V was pared by 3 bases and J by 9 bases, with 15 bases between. Germline CDR1 is SGHTA and CDR2 is FQGTGA. CDR3 loop: CASSLSQGRSTIYF. CDR3 coding DNA: TGTGCCAGCAGCTTGTCTCAGGGGCGAAGCACCATATATTTT. Full variable domain (rest looked up from reference TRBV7-3 and TRBJ1-3): GAGVSQTPSNKVTEKGKYVELRCDPISGHTALYWYRQSLGQGPEFLIYFQGTGAADDSGLPNDRFFAVRPEGSVSTLKIQRTERGDSAVYLCASSLSQGRSTIYFGEGSWLTVV.

The chain links TRBV18 to TRBJ2-7; D is perhaps TRBD1 (5 bases). Looked up from germline, CDR1 is KGHSH and CDR2 is LQKENI. CDR3 length equals 13 residues. The ends were cut back, 4 bases at V and 0 bases at J, with 7 bases in the middle. CDR3 nucleotide sequence: TGTGCCAGCTCACAGGACAACTCCTACGAGCAGTACTTC. This translates into CASSQDNSYEQYF.

The gene calls are TRBV11-2 and TRBJ2-1; D possibly corresponds to TRBD1 (6 bases). Between the trimmed V and J ends, which lost 5 bases and 9 bases, there was a span of 8 bases. The CDR3 contains 11 residues. The germline V gene encodes CDR1 SGHAT and CDR2 FQNNGV. The CDR3 reads CASSLGGEQFF. Written as DNA, the CDR3 is TGTGCCAGCAGCCTAGGGGGTGAGCAGTTCTTC. The full variable domain, completed using reference TRBV11-2 and TRBJ2-1, is EAGVAQSPRYKIIEKRQSVAFWCNPISGHATLYWYQQILGQGPKLLIQFQNNGVVDDSQLPKDRFSAERLKGVDSTLKIQPAKLEDSAVYLCASSLGGEQFFGPGTRLTVL.

This clone was recorded once. This chain connects TRBV11-2 to TRBJ2-1, with D hard to call. CDR3 length: 13 residues. The V gene lost 5 bases and the J gene lost 11 bases, with 16 bases spanning the gap. Per the germline V gene, CDR1 is SGHAT and CDR2 is FQNNGV. CDR3 in DNA: TGTGCCAGCAGCCCTACCGACGGACGCAAGCAGTTCTTC. Its protein product is CASSPTDGRKQFF.

V usage is TRBV28 and J usage is TRBJ2-1, with 8 bases fitting TRBD2. CDR3 length: 15 residues. The junction had 11 bases not matched to a gene; V was cut back by 6 bases and J by 7 bases. Germline V CDR1 and CDR2: MDHEN, SYDVKM. In DNA form, the CDR3 reads TGTGCCAGCAGACCCCCAGCGGGGGATGGAAATGAGCAGTTCTTC. Protein: CASRPPAGDGNEQFF.

This chain uses TRBV4-2 with TRBJ2-7; a possible D gene is TRBD2 (5 bases). This CDR3 comprises 18 residues. The germline gives CDR1 LGHNA, CDR2 YNFKEQ. V lost 1 base and J lost 5, with 24 bases in between. CDR3 nucleotides: TGTGCCAGCAGCCAAGCACCCTTAGCAGAGGGAGCCATGCACGAGCAGTACTTC. This translates into CASSQAPLAEGAMHEQYF.